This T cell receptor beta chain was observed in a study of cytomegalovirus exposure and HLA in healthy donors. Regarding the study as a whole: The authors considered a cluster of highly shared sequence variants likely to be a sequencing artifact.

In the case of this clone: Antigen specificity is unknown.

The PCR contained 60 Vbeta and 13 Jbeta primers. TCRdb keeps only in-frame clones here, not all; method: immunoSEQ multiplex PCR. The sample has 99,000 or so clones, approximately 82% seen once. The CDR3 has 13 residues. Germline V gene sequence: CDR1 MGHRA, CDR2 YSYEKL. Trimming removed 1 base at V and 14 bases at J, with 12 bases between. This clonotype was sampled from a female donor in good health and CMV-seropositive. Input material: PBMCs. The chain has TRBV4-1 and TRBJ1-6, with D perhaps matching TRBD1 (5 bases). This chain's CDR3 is CASSQGRGWALHF. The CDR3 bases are TGCGCCAGCAGCCAAGGAAGGGGTTGGGCCCTCCACTTT.